A single sample gave rise to the 22 T cell receptor beta chains below, sequenced in a study of Ad26.COV2.S vaccination and SARS-CoV-2 variants. Using immunoSEQ multiplex PCR, the repertoire was profiled, and TCRdb retains in-frame clones only, with some absent. In the table there are 350,000 to 450,000 clones, around 93% of which are singletons. Treatment meaning: roughly 18 received Ad26.COV2.S at low or high dose, single or two shots; a few received placebo; per-sample allocation not given. The samples were gathered on day 63 after the first injection of vaccine or placebo. The material was peripheral blood, obtained in a trial of Ad26.COV2.S vaccine versus placebo. The receptors originated from a person between 18 and 60 years old who received the Ad26.COV2.S COVID-19 vaccine or a placebo.

This clone was recorded once. This chain joins TRBV6-2 or TRBV6-3 and TRBJ2-3; weak D call: TRBD2 (6 bases). Looked up from germline, CDR1 is MNHEY and CDR2 is SVGEGT. V lost 5 bases and J lost 0, with 12 bases in between. This CDR3 contains 15 residues. CDR3 protein: CASSDRGYSTDTQYF. As DNA, the CDR3 is TGTGCCAGCAGTGACCGGGGGTATAGCACAGATACGCAGTATTTT.

V and J are TRBV27 and TRBJ2-3, with a possible D match to TRBD1 (5 bases). V was pared by 2 bases and J by 4 bases, with 7 bases between. CDR1 MNHEY and CDR2 SMNVEV come from the germline V gene (reference sequence). The CDR3 length is 13 residues. CDR3 nucleotide sequence: TGTGCCAGCAGTTTACAGGGCGCAGATACGCAGTATTTT. It translates to CASSLQGADTQYF.

This clone has a handful of counts. This rearrangement joins TRBV4-1 to TRBJ1-1; TRBD1 might be the D (5 bases). V shed 2 bases and J shed 1 base, with 14 bases lying between them. Germline CDR1 and CDR2: MGHRA and YSYEKL. The CDR3 is 16 amino acids. The CDR3 sequence: CASSQLRGPSNTEAFF. The CDR3 nucleotides are TGCGCCAGCAGCCAACTTAGGGGACCATCGAACACTGAAGCTTTCTTT.

This sequence joins TRBV11-2 and TRBJ1-4; D remains ambiguous. With 2 bases removed from V and 0 bases from J, the gap between germline ends came to 10 bases. The CDR3 runs to 16 residues. The germline gives CDR1 SGHAT, CDR2 FQNNGV. The DNA of the CDR3 is TGTGCCAGCAGCTTATACCGGGCAGCAACTAATGAAAAACTGTTTTTT. Protein product: CASSLYRAATNEKLFF.

The CDR3 nucleotides read TGTGCCAGCAAGAACACCGGGGAGCTGTTTTTT. Protein: CASKNTGELFF. This rearrangement joins TRBV6-5 to TRBJ2-2; D remains unclear. V gave up 7 bases and J gave up 1 base, with 1 base separating them. The CDR3 is 11 amino acids. Germline CDR1 is MNHEY and CDR2 is SVGAGI.

The chain recombines TRBV6-5 with TRBJ1-1; 8 nucleotides agree with TRBD1. With 6 bases clipped from V and 1 base from J, the junction kept 4 bases outside the gene matches. This CDR3 has 14 amino acids. Germline assignment: CDR1 MNHEY and CDR2 SVGAGI. The CDR3 reads CASRITGGNTEAFF. The CDR3 nucleotides are TGTGCCAGCAGAATCACAGGGGGGAACACTGAAGCTTTCTTT.

The genes are TRBV4-1 and TRBJ2-7; D unresolved. The V end was cut by 0 bases, the J end by 3 bases, with 6 bases between. The germline gives CDR1 MGHRA, CDR2 YSYEKL. CDR3 size: 13 residues. The CDR3 region is CASSQDGNYEQYF. The CDR3 DNA is TGCGCCAGCAGCCAAGATGGGAACTACGAGCAGTACTTC.

This chain uses TRBV4-1 with TRBJ2-2, with D tentatively TRBD2 (6 bases). CDR3 length: 15 amino acids. Looked up from germline, CDR1 is MGHRA and CDR2 is YSYEKL. Trimming took 1 base from V and 1 from J, leaving 7 bases between them. CDR3 region: CASSQVGGNTGELFF. For the CDR3, the DNA is TGCGCCAGCAGCCAAGTGGGGGGGAACACCGGGGAGCTGTTTTTT.

The chain employs TRBV19 and TRBJ2-1; possibly TRBD2 for D (5 bases). V was pared by 7 bases and J by 4 bases, with 14 bases between. The germline V gene has CDR1 LNHDA and CDR2 SQIVND (reference sequence). The CDR3 loop spans 14 amino acids. CDR3 protein: CASTSGKPYNEQFF. The CDR3, as DNA: TGTGCCAGTACCTCCGGGAAACCGTACAATGAGCAGTTCTTC.

This rearrangement joins TRBV5-1 to TRBJ2-6; D unresolved. V shed 4 bases and J shed 0 bases, with 8 bases lying between them. The CDR3 consists of 15 residues. The V gene's germline CDR1 is SGHRS and CDR2 YFSETQ. CDR3 amino acids: CASSPPYSGANVLTF. The CDR3 DNA is TGCGCCAGCAGCCCACCTTACTCTGGGGCCAACGTCCTGACTTTC.

The rearrangement uses TRBV15 and TRBJ1-5; the D gene is possibly TRBD1 (5 bases). The CDR3 sequence is 17 residues long. V was cut by 0 bases and J by 7 bases, with 19 bases left in between. Germline-derived CDR1 and CDR2 are LNHNV and YYDKDF (reference sequence). This CDR3 is CATSREILQGTVQPQHF. The CDR3, as DNA: TGTGCCACCAGCAGAGAGATACTCCAGGGAACAGTACAGCCCCAGCATTTT.

The genes are TRBV5-4 and TRBJ2-1, with a tentative D call TRBD2 (7 bases). V lost 4 bases to trimming and J lost 0 bases, with 14 bases between them. In germline, CDR1 is SGHNT, CDR2 YYREEE (reference sequence). This CDR3 region has 16 residues. The CDR3 nucleotides read TGTGCCAGCAGCGGGGGGGCCTCGAGCTCCTACAATGAGCAGTTCTTC. Translating it yields CASSGGASSSYNEQFF.

The rearrangement uses TRBV3-1 (or the pseudogene TRBV3-2) and TRBJ2-3; 8 nucleotides match TRBD2. V lost 2 bases to trimming and J lost 6 bases; unmatched junction nucleotides: 16. Germline lookup yields CDR1 LGHDT and CDR2 YNNKEL (reference sequence). The CDR3 loop spans 18 amino acids. The CDR3 DNA reads TGTGCCAGCAGCCAAAGGACCAGTAGCGGGGCGGTGTGGGATACGCAGTATTTT. This encodes CASSQRTSSGAVWDTQYF.

V gene TRBV12-3 or TRBV12-4 combines with J gene TRBJ1-5; D not resolved. The CDR3 totals 12 residues. V was trimmed by 1 base and J by 7 bases, leaving 5 bases between them. Here the CDR3 reads CASSLEGQPQHF. As DNA, the CDR3 is TGTGCCAGCAGTTTAGAGGGACAGCCCCAGCATTTT.

The table lists this clone with a few counts. This rearrangement joins TRBV5-4 to TRBJ1-3, with 7 bases aligning to TRBD1. In germline, CDR1 is SGHNT, CDR2 YYREEE (reference sequence). V trimming: 4 bases; J trimming: 2 bases; junction bases outside the gene matches: 3. The length of the CDR3 is 14 residues. The CDR3 is CASSRQGAGNTIYF. CDR3 DNA sequence: TGTGCCAGCAGCCGACAGGGAGCTGGAAACACCATATATTTT. Full variable domain (remainder filled in from reference TRBV5-4 and TRBJ1-3): ETGVTQSPTHLIKTRGQQVTLRCSSQSGHNTVSWYQQALGQGPQFIFQYYREEENGRGNFPPRFSGLQFPNYSSELNVNALELDDSALYLCASSRQGAGNTIYFGEGSWLTVV.

This rearrangement joins TRBV15 to TRBJ1-6; D remains unclear. This CDR3 contains 18 residues. Germline CDR1 reads LNHNV; CDR2 reads YYDKDF (reference sequence). With 0 bases removed from V and 0 bases from J, the gap between germline ends came to 12 bases. CDR3 in DNA: TGTGCCACCAGCAGAGATGGAATGCTAAGCTCCTATAATTCACCCCTCCACTTT. Translation gives CATSRDGMLSSYNSPLHF.

The chain joins TRBV3-1 (or the pseudogene TRBV3-2) to TRBJ1-5; D not resolved. This CDR3 has 12 amino acids. Germline V gene lookup returns CDR1 LGHDT and CDR2 YNNKEL (reference sequence). V lost 1 base and J lost 7, with 5 bases in between. The CDR3: CASSQAGQPQHF. The CDR3 DNA follows: TGTGCCAGCAGCCAAGCTGGACAGCCCCAGCATTTT.

The V gene is TRBV5-1, the J gene TRBJ2-1; D perhaps matches TRBD2 (6 bases). Germline lookup yields CDR1 SGHRS and CDR2 YFSETQ. With 2 bases removed from V and 0 bases from J, the gap between germline ends came to 18 bases. The CDR3 length is 18 residues. CDR3 in DNA: TGCGCCAGCAGCTTAGGGTACATACGGGGGTTCTCCTACAATGAGCAGTTCTTC. This gives the protein CASSLGYIRGFSYNEQFF.

This chain uses TRBV24-1 with TRBJ2-6; D may be TRBD1 (6 bases). There are 16 residues in the CDR3. V was pared by 2 bases and J by 4 bases, with 11 bases between. CDR1 KGHDR and CDR2 SFDVKD come from the germline V gene. The DNA for the CDR3 is TGTGCCACCAGTGATTCTGACAGGTCCGGGGCCAACGTCCTGACTTTC. Its protein is CATSDSDRSGANVLTF.

The chain couples TRBV19 to TRBJ2-1; D is undetermined. Germline V gene data show CDR1 as LNHDA and CDR2 as SQIVND (reference sequence). The V and J ends lost 1 base and 4 bases respectively, with 11 bases between them. The CDR3 is 15 amino acids. The CDR3 nucleotides read TGTGCCAGTAGTATAGGGGCAGGACCATACAATGAGCAGTTCTTC. Protein sequence: CASSIGAGPYNEQFF.

This rearrangement joins TRBV9 to TRBJ2-1; unclear D gene. V dropped 0 bases and J dropped 14 bases, with 15 bases sitting between them. Germline assignment: CDR1 SGDLS and CDR2 YYNGEE. The CDR3 length is 13 residues. In nucleotides, the CDR3 is TGTGCCAGCAGCGTAGCCATTGGGCAGGAAAAGTTCTTC. This gives the protein CASSVAIGQEKFF.

This chain connects TRBV7-2 to TRBJ2-1; no definite D call. Germline V gene sequence: CDR1 SGHTA, CDR2 FQGNSA. V lost 5 bases, J lost 1 base, and 9 bases lay in between. The CDR3 contains 14 residues. The CDR3: CASSIRVSYNEQFF. Written as DNA, the CDR3 is TGTGCCAGCAGCATCAGAGTTTCCTACAATGAGCAGTTCTTC.